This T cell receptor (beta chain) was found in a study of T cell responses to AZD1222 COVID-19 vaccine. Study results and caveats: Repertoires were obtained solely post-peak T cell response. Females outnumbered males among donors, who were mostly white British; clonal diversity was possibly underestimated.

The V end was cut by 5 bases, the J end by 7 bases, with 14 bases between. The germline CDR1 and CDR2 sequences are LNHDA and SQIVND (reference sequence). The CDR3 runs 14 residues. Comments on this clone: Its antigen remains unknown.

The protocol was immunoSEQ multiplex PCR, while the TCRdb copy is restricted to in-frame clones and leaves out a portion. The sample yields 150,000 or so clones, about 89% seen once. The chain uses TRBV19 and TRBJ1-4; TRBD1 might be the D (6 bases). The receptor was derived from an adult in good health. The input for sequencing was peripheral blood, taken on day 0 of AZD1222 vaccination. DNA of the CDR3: TGTGCCAGTAGTGCGCAGGGGCGGCGTGAAAAACTGTTTTTT. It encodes CASSAQGRREKLFF.